These 26 T cell receptor beta chains originate from one sample sequenced in a study of T cell repertoires in cytomegalovirus infection. Using its own MiXCR run on the reads, TCRdb lists one record per CDR3 protein. The sample has fewer than 300,000 distinct CDR3 sequences, under 30% seen once. Source material: PBMCs. These TCRs come from a human donor in good health (CMV status not recorded). Some clones in this sample may be carry-over from other donors' samples.

The V call is TRBV20-1, the J call TRBJ1-1; the match to TRBD1 covers 8 bases. Trimming at V came to 6 bases and at J to 2 bases, leaving 17 bases not matched to a gene. Germline V gives CDR1 DFQATT, CDR2 SNEGSKA (reference sequence). The CDR3 contains 17 residues. The CDR3 protein is CSAFDHASPGGNTEAFF. CDR3 DNA: TGCAGTGCGTTCGACCATGCTAGCCCAGGGGGCAACACTGAAGCTTTCTTT.

This rearrangement joins TRBV6-4 to TRBJ2-2, with 8 bases aligning to TRBD2. V gave up 3 bases and J gave up 3 bases; unmatched junction bases: 0. The CDR3 covers 14 residues. In germline, CDR1 is MRHNA, CDR2 SNTAGT. The CDR3 DNA reads TGTGCCAGCAGTGAAGCGGGAGACACCGGGGAGCTGTTTTTT. It yields the protein CASSEAGDTGELFF.

This clonotype was seen once. V is TRBV28 and J is TRBJ1-5; no firm D call. The germline V and J ends were trimmed by 4 bases and 5 bases, with 6 bases remaining between them. There are 12 residues in the CDR3. Germline CDR1 is MDHEN and CDR2 is SYDVKM. CDR3 coding DNA: TGTGCCAGCAGTTCCCCGCATCAGCCCCAGCATTTT. It specifies CASSSPHQPQHF.

Comment on this clonotype: This may arise from a read error, as a much more abundant clone is one base away. No conserved phenylalanine or tryptophan is present at the end of the CDR3, so a read error is the likely explanation. The gene calls are TRBV7-4 and TRBJ1-2; the match to TRBD1 covers 7 bases. With V trimmed by 5 bases and J by 4 bases, 7 bases remained unmatched. From germline, CDR1 is SGHVT and CDR2 SQSDAQ. CDR3 length: 14 amino acids. CDR3: CASSLQGVTYGYTL. DNA for the CDR3: TGTGCCAGCAGCCTCCAGGGGGTTACCTATGGCTACACCTTA.

This clonotype has a handful of counts. The chain links TRBV29-1 to TRBJ2-5; the D call may be TRBD1 or TRBD2 (5 bases each). Germline assignment: CDR1 SQVTM and CDR2 ANQGSEA. Trimming pared 6 bases from V and 4 bases from J, leaving 12 bases between. This CDR3 has 12 amino acids. This CDR3 reads CSVVDGGETQYF. The CDR3 DNA sequence: TGCAGCGTGGTGGATGGGGGAGAGACCCAGTACTTC.

The genes are TRBV2 and TRBJ1-4; D gene uncertain. Germline-derived CDR1 and CDR2 are SNHLY and FYNNEI. The length of the CDR3 is 13 residues. Deletions cut 4 bases from V and 5 bases from J, with 8 bases between. The CDR3 loop reads CASSGLTNEKLFF. The CDR3 DNA reads TGTGCCAGCAGTGGGCTGACCAATGAAAAACTGTTTTTT.

The V gene is TRBV29-1, the J gene TRBJ1-3; D is undetermined. V lost 6 bases to trimming and J lost 4 bases, with 7 bases between them. The CDR3 is 11 residues long. The germline CDR1 and CDR2 sequences are SQVTM and ANQGSEA. In DNA form, the CDR3 reads TGCAGCGTCTCGTCCGGAAACACCATATATTTT. Translated: CSVSSGNTIYF.

This CDR3 reads CASRRTSGRRETQYF. As DNA, the CDR3 is TGTGCCAGCAGACGGACTAGCGGGAGAAGAGAGACCCAGTACTTC. V usage is TRBV6-2 or TRBV6-3 and J usage is TRBJ2-5, with 13 nucleotides matching TRBD2. This CDR3 region has 15 residues. J lost 4 bases, V lost 6 bases, and 5 bases had no gene match. Germline V CDR1 and CDR2: MNHEY, SVGEGT.

This clonotype was seen a handful of times. This CDR3 is CASTQATSAQETQYF. The CDR3 DNA follows: TGTGCCAGCACCCAGGCTACTAGCGCCCAAGAGACCCAGTACTTC. The rearrangement joins TRBV7-9 to TRBJ2-5; 7 positions match TRBD2. Germline-derived CDR1 and CDR2 are SEHNR and FQNEAQ (reference sequence). The V segment lost 7 bases and the J segment 1 base; nucleotides outside the gene matches: 9. The CDR3 covers 15 residues.

This clonotype was detected only a few times. The CDR3 region is CASSQAGQGTGELFF. The DNA of the CDR3 is TGCGCCAGCAGCCAGGCGGGACAGGGGACCGGGGAGCTGTTTTTT. The rearrangement uses TRBV4-1 and TRBJ2-2; 10 bases are shared with TRBD1. Looked up from germline, CDR1 is MGHRA and CDR2 is YSYEKL. The CDR3 is 15 amino acids. V dropped 3 bases and J dropped 5; count of bases not matched to a gene: 3.

V and J are TRBV4-3 and TRBJ1-5; 7 bases fit TRBD1. This CDR3 comprises 18 residues. The V and J ends lost 0 bases and 0 bases, in that order; junction bases with no gene match: 8. CDR1 and CDR2 (germline): LGHNA, YSLEER. DNA of the CDR3: TGCGCCAGCAGCCAAGATCCCCCGGGACAGCTTAGCAATCAGCCCCAGCATTTT. This sequence encodes CASSQDPPGQLSNQPQHF.

This clonotype has just a few counts. The genes are TRBV7-9 and TRBJ1-5; perhaps TRBD1 as D (5 bases). The germline V gene has CDR1 SEHNR and CDR2 FQNEAQ (reference sequence). V lost 1 base to trimming and J lost 5 bases, with 9 bases between them. The CDR3 runs to 14 residues. The CDR3: CASSLELGDQPQHF. CDR3 in DNA: TGTGCCAGCAGCTTAGAGTTAGGGGATCAGCCCCAGCATTTT.

Ten or more counts support this clonotype. The chain carries TRBV7-2 and TRBJ2-5; 9 bases agree with TRBD2. Germline CDR1 SGHTA, CDR2 FQGNSA. The CDR3 spans 16 residues. The junction had 12 bases not matched to a gene; V was cut back by 5 bases and J by 5 bases. As DNA, the CDR3 is TGTGCCAGCAGCCCTGTGGCGGGAGGGCCGTTTGAGACCCAGTACTTC. It yields the protein CASSPVAGGPFETQYF.

This clonotype has just a few counts. The chain is built from TRBV6-1 and TRBJ2-2, with D perhaps matching TRBD1 or TRBD2 (5 bases each). The germline V and J ends were trimmed by 5 bases and 6 bases, with 13 bases remaining between them. Germline-derived CDR1 and CDR2 are MNHNS and SASEGT. CDR3 length: 14 residues. CDR3 coding DNA: TGTGCCAGCAGTCGGGACCCGATAGCCGGGGAGCTGTTTTTT. Translating it yields CASSRDPIAGELFF.

With regard to this clonotype: A much larger clone is a single base away; this may be a read error. The V gene is TRBV2, the J gene TRBJ2-7; 7 nucleotides agree with TRBD1. The last part of the DNA fits TRBJ2-1 better; the J call may be wrong. The CDR3 extends over 16 amino acids. CDR1 is SNHLY and CDR2 is FYNNEI in the germline V gene. CDR3 residues: CASSEDTGDRRYEQFF. The DNA for the CDR3 is TGTGCCAGCAGTGAAGATACAGGGGATAGACGGTACGAGCAGTTCTTC.

The chain links TRBV23-1 to TRBJ2-3; 9 bases agree with TRBD2. TRBV23-1 is reported as an ORF; its role is uncertain. Unmatched junction bases numbered 13, after V lost 5 bases and J lost 10 bases. CDR3 length: 15 residues. CDR3 bases: TGCGCCAGCAGTTGGTCTCGGCGGGAGGGTTCGGCGCAGTATTTT. Translation: CASSWSRREGSAQYF.

This clonotype was recorded many times. The chain couples TRBV7-2 to TRBJ2-5, with 9 bases aligning to TRBD1. V trimming: 3 bases; J trimming: 5 bases; junction bases outside the gene matches: 4. This CDR3 comprises 14 residues. Germline CDR1 is SGHTA and CDR2 is FQGNSA. This CDR3 is CASSFTGTGETQYF. The CDR3 DNA reads TGTGCCAGCAGCTTTACCGGGACAGGGGAGACCCAGTACTTC.

J is TRBJ1-3 and V is TRBV28, with TRBD1 matching over 7 bases. There are 15 residues in the CDR3. The trim removed 7 bases at V and 0 bases at J, leaving 6 bases unmatched. In germline, CDR1 is MDHEN, CDR2 SYDVKM. CDR3 in amino acids: CASTTGPPSGNTIYF. The CDR3 DNA reads as TGTGCCAGCACGACAGGGCCGCCCTCTGGAAACACCATATATTTT.

V gene TRBV9 combines with J gene TRBJ2-3; 12 nucleotides align to TRBD2. J lost 9 bases, V lost 0 bases, and 14 bases had no gene match. CDR1 and CDR2 (germline): SGDLS, YYNGEE. The CDR3 contains 18 residues. CDR3 nucleotides: TGTGCCAGCAGCGTAGCCCTTCTAGCGGGAGGGATGAGAGGCACGCAGTATTTT. Protein product: CASSVALLAGGMRGTQYF.

A few counts support this clonotype. The V and J genes are TRBV7-2 and TRBJ2-1, with 9 bases lining up with TRBD1. There are 18 residues in the CDR3. V lost 1 base to trimming and J lost 3 bases; unmatched junction nucleotides: 10. Per germline, CDR1 SGHTA and CDR2 FQGNSA. The CDR3 nucleotides are TGTGCCAGCAGCTTAGTTCCGGGACAGGGAAACCTCTACAATGAGCAGTTCTTC. This translates into CASSLVPGQGNLYNEQFF.

V gene TRBV28 combines with J gene TRBJ2-1, with unresolved D. V was shortened by 5 bases and J by 3 bases, with 5 bases between the two germline ends. CDR3 length: 12 residues. Germline assignment: CDR1 MDHEN and CDR2 SYDVKM. Here the CDR3 DNA reads TGTGCCAGCAGTGACATCTACAATGAGCAGTTCTTC. Translation gives CASSDIYNEQFF.

V usage is TRBV7-2 and J usage is TRBJ2-1; tentatively, D is TRBD2 (6 bases). Germline lookup yields CDR1 SGHTA and CDR2 FQGNSA. V lost 5 bases, J lost 5 bases, and 13 bases lay in between. The length of the CDR3 is 14 residues. DNA of the CDR3: TGTGCCAGCAGCGGAGGGACGGGGAACAATGAGCAGTTCTTC. Encoded protein: CASSGGTGNNEQFF. The variable domain in full, with the rest retrieved from reference TRBV7-2 and TRBJ2-1, is GAGVSQSPSNKVTEKGKDVELRCDPISGHTALYWYRQSLGQGLEFLIYFQGNSAPDKSGLPSDRFSAERTGGSVSTLTIQRTQQEDSAVYLCASSGGTGNNEQFFGPGTRLTVL.

This clonotype has just a few counts. The V gene is TRBV5-1, the J gene TRBJ1-1; TRBD1 matches 7 bases. The trim removed 4 bases at V and 4 bases at J, leaving 10 bases unmatched. Germline V lookup: CDR1 SGHRS, CDR2 YFSETQ. This CDR3 spans 15 amino acids. CDR3 region: CASSPLDRESTEAFF. Here the CDR3 DNA reads TGCGCCAGCAGCCCACTCGACAGGGAAAGCACTGAAGCTTTCTTT.

As regards this clonotype: The germline gene is not matched at one end of the junction; a read error may be the cause. The chain links TRBV28 to TRBJ2-3; D remains ambiguous. The CDR3 has 13 residues. Germline V gene sequence: CDR1 MDHEN, CDR2 SYDVKM. The CDR3 DNA follows: TGTGTCAGCAGTTCCCCCCCTGTGGATACGCAGTATTTT. This encodes CVSSSPPVDTQYF.

The rearrangement links TRBV29-1 to TRBJ2-3, with D possibly being TRBD2 (5 bases). Germline V lookup: CDR1 SQVTM, CDR2 ANQGSEA. The germline V and J ends were trimmed by 3 bases and 0 bases, with 10 bases remaining between them. The CDR3 is 14 residues long. The DNA of the CDR3 is TGCAGCGTTGAGGCTAGCAGAAGCACAGATACGCAGTATTTT. Translating it yields CSVEASRSTDTQYF.

V usage is TRBV6-2 or TRBV6-3 and J usage is TRBJ2-2; TRBD2 aligns across 9 bases. V lost 7 bases to trimming and J lost 2 bases; unmatched junction nucleotides: 8. The CDR3 contains 16 residues. Germline assignment: CDR1 MNHEY and CDR2 SVGEGT. The CDR3 loop reads CASTWVAGVNTGELFF. The CDR3 nucleotides are TGTGCCAGCACTTGGGTAGCGGGAGTTAACACCGGGGAGCTGTTTTTT.